The rows below give T cell receptor beta chains drawn from one sample of a study of blood T cell repertoires in COVID-19. Sequencing used immunoSEQ multiplex PCR; TCRdb keeps in-frame clones, though not all of them. The sample has around 100,000 clones, roughly 80% seen once. The material sequenced was peripheral blood. These receptors came from a man aged 55 to 70 with acute or convalescent COVID-19. The CDR3 runs from the conserved cysteine through the conserved F or W. D genes are given only for firm matches. Clone size appears in some rows only: once, few, many, or a class for an expanded clone.

j_call clone_size v_call d_call cdr3_aa cdr3_nt
TRBJ1-1 - TRBV9 - CASSVGPQGWYTEAFF TGTGCCAGCAGCGTAGGTCCCCAGGGATGGTACACTGAAGCTTTCTTT
TRBJ1-5 - TRBV18 - CASSLQGYSNQPQHF TGTGCCAGCTCGCTACAGGGATATAGCAATCAGCCCCAGCATTTT
TRBJ2-1 - TRBV3-1/TRBV3-2 - CASSQWRWNEQFF TGTGCCAGCAGCCAATGGCGGTGGAATGAGCAGTTCTTC
TRBJ2-3 - TRBV24-1 TRBD1 CATSPGQGSTDTQYF TGTGCCACCAGTCCGGGACAGGGGTCCACAGATACGCAGTATTTT
TRBJ2-7 - TRBV5-1 - CASSLSTATYEQYF TGCGCCAGCAGCTTGAGTACAGCAACCTACGAGCAGTACTTC
TRBJ2-7 few TRBV20-1 - CSARDRGEQYF TGCAGTGCTAGAGATCGCGGAGAGCAGTACTTC
TRBJ1-1 - TRBV28 - CASSFEGVSENTEAFF TGTGCCAGCAGTTTTGAGGGGGTCTCGGAGAACACTGAAGCTTTCTTT
TRBJ1-2 - TRBV6-1 - CASSEGWQLDGYTF TGTGCCAGCAGTGAAGGGTGGCAATTGGATGGCTACACCTTC
TRBJ2-7 - TRBV15 TRBD1 CASGTGNTYEQYF TGTGCCTCTGGGACAGGGAATACCTACGAGCAGTACTTC
TRBJ2-1 - TRBV7-2 TRBD2 CASSLAGTSGNEQFF TGTGCCAGCAGCTTAGCCGGGACTAGCGGAAATGAGCAGTTCTTC
TRBJ2-3 - TRBV5-6 TRBD1 CASSSGTGNPQYF TGTGCCAGCAGCTCCGGGACAGGAAACCCGCAGTATTTT
TRBJ2-5 - TRBV3-1/TRBV3-2 - CASSQEGEVRETQYF TGTGCCAGCAGCCAAGAAGGAGAAGTGCGAGAGACCCAGTACTTC
TRBJ2-5 - TRBV18 TRBD2 CASSPSAGVWQETQYF TGTGCCAGCTCACCCTCAGCGGGGGTGTGGCAAGAGACCCAGTACTTC
TRBJ2-1 - TRBV6-5 - CASSYVDSSYNEQFF TGTGCCAGCAGTTACGTAGACAGCTCCTACAATGAGCAGTTCTTC
TRBJ1-4 - TRBV5-4 - CASSLGQDEKLFF TGTGCCAGCAGCTTGGGTCAGGATGAAAAACTGTTTTTT
TRBJ2-3 - TRBV11-3 - CASSQSTDTQYF TGTGCCAGCAGCCAGAGCACAGATACGCAGTATTTT
TRBJ2-2 - TRBV7-6 TRBD2 CASSPRTSGNAGELFF TGTGCCAGCAGCCCTCGGACTAGCGGGAACGCCGGGGAGCTGTTTTTT
TRBJ1-4 - TRBV5-1 - CASSRHRDLGEKLFF TGCGCCAGCAGCCGACACAGGGATTTAGGGGAAAAACTGTTTTTT
TRBJ2-7 - TRBV6-5 - CASTSPGTKKGEQYF TGTGCCAGCACCTCTCCGGGGACAAAAAAGGGCGAGCAGTACTTC
TRBJ2-6 - TRBV10-3 - CAISESRGPGANVLTF TGTGCCATCAGTGAGTCGCGGGGACCTGGGGCCAACGTCCTGACTTTC
TRBJ2-5 - TRBV7-3 TRBD2 CASSRGLGDGGQYF TGTGCCAGCAGCCGGGGACTAGGGGATGGGGGCCAGTACTTC
TRBJ2-2 - TRBV6-5 - CASSWPRGTGELFF TGTGCCAGCAGCTGGCCTCGAGGCACCGGGGAGCTGTTTTTT
TRBJ2-1 - TRBV10-2 - CASLTGLTVEQFF TGCGCCAGCCTTACCGGACTGACGGTGGAGCAGTTCTTC
TRBJ2-7 - TRBV18 - CASSSHRVGDEQYF TGTGCCAGCTCATCCCACAGGGTGGGAGACGAGCAGTACTTC
TRBJ2-3 - TRBV5-1 - CASSFRTNTDTQYF TGCGCCAGCAGCTTTCGGACTAACACAGATACGCAGTATTTT
TRBJ2-1 - TRBV18 - CASSPRIGENNEQFF TGTGCCAGCTCACCGAGGATAGGTGAGAACAATGAGCAGTTCTTC
TRBJ2-1 - TRBV23-1 TRBD1 CASSQSSVGTGGQGQFF TGCGCCAGCAGTCAATCGTCGGTCGGAACAGGGGGCCAGGGGCAGTTCTTC
TRBJ1-1 - TRBV7-2 - CASSPHRIPNTEAFF TGTGCCAGCAGCCCTCACAGGATTCCGAATACTGAAGCTTTCTTT
TRBJ1-3 - TRBV7-9 TRBD1 CASSLSQGVNTIYF TGTGCCAGCAGCTTGAGTCAGGGGGTAAACACCATATATTTT
TRBJ1-4 - TRBV28 - CASRDPERVRELFF TGTGCCAGCAGGGACCCAGAGAGGGTTAGGGAACTGTTTTTT
TRBJ2-1 - TRBV5-4 TRBD1 CASSLERQGSSYNEQFF TGTGCCAGCAGCTTGGAACGACAGGGGAGCTCCTACAATGAGCAGTTCTTC
TRBJ1-5 - TRBV6-5 TRBD1 CASSTHQGVGQPQHF TGTGCCAGCAGTACCCACCAGGGGGTTGGTCAGCCCCAGCATTTT
TRBJ2-2 - TRBV9 - CASSVEQPTTGELFF TGTGCCAGCAGCGTAGAACAGCCGACGACCGGGGAGCTGTTTTTT
TRBJ2-3 once TRBV19 TRBD1 CASSIIGGAIDTQYF TGTGCCAGTAGTATAATAGGGGGCGCGATTGATACGCAGTATTTT
TRBJ2-7 few TRBV7-9 - CASSLALQGKNEQYF TGTGCCAGCAGCTTAGCCCTTCAGGGGAAGAACGAGCAGTACTTC
TRBJ1-1 - TRBV19 TRBD1 CASSTRQGISEAFF TGTGCCAGTAGTACTAGACAGGGAATATCTGAAGCTTTCTTT
TRBJ1-1 - TRBV6-5 TRBD1 CASRQTGATEAFF TGTGCCAGCAGACAAACAGGGGCGACTGAAGCTTTCTTT
TRBJ2-7 - TRBV7-2 TRBD2 CASSSLGTSGTRGEQYF TGTGCCAGCAGCTCACTAGGGACTAGCGGTACCCGGGGCGAGCAGTACTTC
TRBJ1-5 once TRBV20-1 TRBD1 CSASQDRGYQPQHF TGCAGTGCTAGTCAAGACAGGGGGTATCAGCCCCAGCATTTT
TRBJ2-1 - TRBV5-1 TRBD2 CASSSSGGDEQFF TGCGCCAGCAGCTCTAGCGGGGGGGATGAGCAGTTCTTC
TRBJ2-1 - TRBV6-6 TRBD2 CASSYSGGRAVEQFF TGTGCCAGCAGTTACTCGGGCGGGAGGGCCGTTGAGCAGTTCTTC
TRBJ1-1 - TRBV4-3 - CASSQDQGHNTEAFF TGCGCCAGCAGCCAAGATCAGGGACATAACACTGAAGCTTTCTTT
TRBJ2-7 - TRBV10-2 - CASRPGQYEQYF TGCGCCAGCAGACCAGGACAGTACGAGCAGTACTTC
TRBJ2-6 - TRBV9 - CASTTVSSGANVLTF TGTGCCAGCACCACAGTTTCCTCTGGGGCCAACGTCCTGACTTTC
TRBJ1-1 - TRBV3-1/TRBV3-2 - CASSRSSGTHNAEAFF TGTGCCAGCAGCCGTTCCTCCGGGACACATAACGCTGAAGCTTTCTTT
TRBJ2-3 - TRBV18 - CASSPQQGGTDTQYF TGTGCCAGCTCACCACAACAGGGAGGGACAGATACGCAGTATTTT
TRBJ1-6 once TRBV27 TRBD1 CASSPTNPRQGGISPLHF TGTGCCAGCAGTCCCACGAACCCGAGACAGGGAGGAATTTCACCCCTCCACTTT
TRBJ1-1 - TRBV19 - CASSRGQGPANTEAFF TGTGCCAGTAGTCGAGGTCAGGGCCCCGCAAACACTGAAGCTTTCTTT
TRBJ2-7 - TRBV9 TRBD2 CASSPTGSGSSSEQYF TGTGCCAGCAGCCCGACGGGTAGCGGGAGTTCGAGCGAGCAGTACTTC
TRBJ1-5 few TRBV12-3/TRBV12-4 - CASSLGGQPQHF TGTGCCAGCAGTTTGGGGGGACAGCCCCAGCATTTT
TRBJ1-2 - TRBV3-1/TRBV3-2 TRBD1 CASSQGRGGTRPRTF TGTGCCAGCAGCCAAGGTCGAGGGGGCACACGTCCTAGGACCTTC
TRBJ2-3 few TRBV18 - CASSPPMGQTDTQYF TGTGCCAGCTCACCACCGATGGGGCAGACAGATACGCAGTATTTT
TRBJ1-5 once TRBV29-1 - CSVVVGTNQPQHF TGCAGCGTTGTGGTTGGCACCAATCAGCCCCAGCATTTT
TRBJ1-4 - TRBV25-1 TRBD1 CATGTGVLTTNEKLFF TGTGCAACCGGGACAGGGGTACTAACAACTAATGAAAAACTGTTTTTT
TRBJ1-2 - TRBV9 TRBD1 CASSVAWGQGGGYTF TGTGCCAGCAGCGTAGCATGGGGACAGGGAGGGGGCTACACCTTC